This T cell receptor (beta chain) was captured by sequencing in a study of blood T cell repertoires in COVID-19. Some clones are missing from TCRdb's copy, which holds only in-frame ones; the method was immunoSEQ multiplex PCR. Found here are 300,000 to 350,000 clones, roughly 90% of them singletons; the top ten hold 2.9%. Sequencing was performed on peripheral blood. This receptor was identified in a woman between 25 and 40 years old with COVID-19, enrolled during active disease.

CDR3 amino acids: CASSLSYNAGELFF. The CDR3 DNA follows: TGTGCCAGCAGCCTCAGTTATAACGCCGGGGAGCTGTTTTTT. The chain carries TRBV27 and TRBJ2-2; D uncertain. The CDR3 contains 14 residues. Germline V lookup: CDR1 MNHEY, CDR2 SMNVEV (reference sequence). V was pared by 6 bases and J by 6 bases, with 14 bases between.